The sequence of this T cell receptor (beta chain) was determined in a study of immune evolution from preneoplasia to lung adenocarcinoma. Findings and limits, study-wide: Normal lung had highest clonality; later lesions appeared denser, more diverse. Normal lung had the highest top T cell clone frequencies.

Data came from immunoSEQ multiplex PCR; TCRdb stores just in-frame clones and leaves some out. Of more than 10,000 clones in the sample, approximately 80% were seen once. The ends were cut back, 6 bases at V and 0 bases at J, with 12 bases in the middle. The CDR3 consists of 15 residues. Per germline, CDR1 LGHNT and CDR2 FRNRAP. Remarks on this clone: Antigen: not known.

Patient tissue came from resections in Japan or China, 2014–2017. Each case's diagnosis was confirmed by two pathologists on H&E. The source of this sequence is a person between 60 and 70 years old with lung adenocarcinoma. Some clones in this sample may be carry-over from other donors' samples. The sequencing input was FFPE normal lung tissue adjacent to the tumor. The chain has TRBV12-5 and TRBJ2-1, with a weak D call TRBD2 (5 bases). This chain's CDR3 is CASGLDYHSYNEQFF. The CDR3, as DNA: TGTGCTAGTGGGTTAGACTACCACTCCTACAATGAGCAGTTCTTC.